This TCR beta chain was identified in a study of cytomegalovirus exposure and HLA in healthy donors. Study information: The same platform used for the roughly 600 first-cohort repertoires was also used for the 90 to 150 validation repertoires, as a later analysis reported.

While the first cohort had several hundred subjects, the donors belonged to the separate validation cohort of fewer than 150 subjects. Measured with immunoSEQ multiplex PCR; TCRdb has only the in-frame clones, and not every one. The sample has about 120,000 clones, about 91% seen once. The germline V and J ends were trimmed by 0 bases and 5 bases, with 14 bases remaining between them. Germline loops: CDR1 MNHEY, CDR2 SVGAGI. The CDR3 is 16 amino acids. Notes on this clone: The antigen remains undetermined.

Study-wide results and limits: According to a subsequent analysis, TCR clusters from the first cohort were inclined to appear together in the 120 validation repertoires. Whilst most TCR sequences proved rare, a subset of public TCRs occurred across many donors.

This receptor was taken from a man between 18 and 35 years old in good health and CMV-seronegative. Sequenced sample: PBMCs. The chain has TRBV6-5 and TRBJ2-1; TRBD1 is a possible D gene (5 bases). In DNA form, the CDR3 reads TGTGCCAGCAGTTACTCACGGACACGACCAAACAATGAGCAGTTCTTC. This codes for CASSYSRTRPNNEQFF.